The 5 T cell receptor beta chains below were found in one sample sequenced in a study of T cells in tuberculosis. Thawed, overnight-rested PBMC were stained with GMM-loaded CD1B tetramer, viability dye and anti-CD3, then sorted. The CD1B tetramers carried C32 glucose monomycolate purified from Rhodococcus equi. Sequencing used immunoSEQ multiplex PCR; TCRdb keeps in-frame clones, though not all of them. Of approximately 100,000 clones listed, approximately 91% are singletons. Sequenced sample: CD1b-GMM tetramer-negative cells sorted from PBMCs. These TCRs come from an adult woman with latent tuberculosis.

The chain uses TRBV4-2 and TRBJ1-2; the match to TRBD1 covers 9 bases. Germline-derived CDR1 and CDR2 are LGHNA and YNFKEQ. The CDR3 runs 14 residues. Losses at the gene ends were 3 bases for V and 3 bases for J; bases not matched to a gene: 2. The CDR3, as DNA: TGTGCCAGCAGCCAGGACAGGGGTGACTATGGCTACACCTTC. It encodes CASSQDRGDYGYTF.

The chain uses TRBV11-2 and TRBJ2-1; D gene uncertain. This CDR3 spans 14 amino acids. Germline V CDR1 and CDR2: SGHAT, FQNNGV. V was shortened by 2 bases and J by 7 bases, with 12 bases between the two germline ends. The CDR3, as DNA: TGTGCCAGCAGCTTATTATTAGGAGTGAATGAGCAGTTCTTC. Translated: CASSLLLGVNEQFF.

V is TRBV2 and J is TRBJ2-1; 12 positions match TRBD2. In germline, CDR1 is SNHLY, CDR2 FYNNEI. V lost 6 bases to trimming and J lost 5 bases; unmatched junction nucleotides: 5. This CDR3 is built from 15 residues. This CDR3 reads CASSYTSGGHNEQFF. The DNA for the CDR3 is TGTGCCAGCAGCTATACTAGCGGGGGGCACAATGAGCAGTTCTTC. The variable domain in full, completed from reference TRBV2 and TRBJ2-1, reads EPEVTQTPSHQVTQMGQEVILRCVPISNHLYFYWYRQILGQKVEFLVSFYNNEISEKSEIFDDQFSVERPDGSNFTLKIRSTKLEDSAMYFCASSYTSGGHNEQFFGPGTRLTVL.

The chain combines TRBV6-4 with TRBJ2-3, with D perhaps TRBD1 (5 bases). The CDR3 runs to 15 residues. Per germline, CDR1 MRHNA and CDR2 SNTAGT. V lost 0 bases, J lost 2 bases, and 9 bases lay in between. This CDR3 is CASSDSGPLTDTQYF. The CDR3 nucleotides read TGTGCCAGCAGTGACTCGGGGCCTCTCACAGATACGCAGTATTTT.

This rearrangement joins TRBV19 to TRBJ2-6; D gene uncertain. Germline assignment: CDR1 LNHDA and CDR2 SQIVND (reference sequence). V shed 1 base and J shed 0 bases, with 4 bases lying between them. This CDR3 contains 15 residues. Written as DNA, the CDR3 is TGTGCCAGTAGTATAGGACTCTCTGGGGCCAACGTCCTGACTTTC. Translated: CASSIGLSGANVLTF.